These 9 T cell receptor beta chains were sequenced from one sample in a study of blood T cell repertoires in COVID-19. The method was immunoSEQ multiplex PCR; TCRdb's version includes in-frame clones alone and lacks a portion of them. The sample lists roughly 290,000 clones, 90% occurring once. The sequenced sample was PBMCs or T cells enriched from blood (not recorded which). The receptors derive from a woman younger than 30 with acute COVID-19.

The genes are TRBV5-6 and TRBJ2-2; possible D gene TRBD2, 6 bases. Trimming took off 4 bases at V and 5 bases at J, with 15 bases between the two ends. Per the germline V gene, CDR1 is SGHDT and CDR2 is YYEEEE. The CDR3 spans 15 residues. The CDR3 coding sequence is TGTGCCAGCAGCCGGGACTCCCCCCCTACCGGGGAGCTGTTTTTT. Translating it yields CASSRDSPPTGELFF.

The rearrangement joins TRBV18 to TRBJ1-2; D unresolved. The CDR3 sequence is 13 residues long. V was pared by 3 bases and J by 6 bases, with 11 bases between. From germline, CDR1 is KGHSH and CDR2 LQKENI. DNA for the CDR3: TGTGCCAGCTCACCTGGGCAGGCAGATGGCTACACCTTC. Protein sequence: CASSPGQADGYTF.

The genes are TRBV24-1 and TRBJ2-3; tentatively, D is TRBD1 (5 bases). This CDR3 has 14 amino acids. Looked up from germline, CDR1 is KGHDR and CDR2 is SFDVKD. V lost 4 bases to trimming and J lost 3 bases, with 10 bases between them. The CDR3: CATSERQFTDTQYF. The CDR3 nucleotides are TGTGCCACCAGTGAGAGACAGTTTACAGATACGCAGTATTTT.

The rearrangement links TRBV19 to TRBJ2-2; 7 nucleotides agree with TRBD1. This CDR3 has 13 residues. Germline assignment: CDR1 LNHDA and CDR2 SQIVND (reference sequence). V lost 9 bases, J lost 4 bases, and 5 bases stayed unmatched. The CDR3 region has the DNA TGTGCCAGCCAGGACAGGCGCACCGGGGAGCTGTTTTTT. This codes for CASQDRRTGELFF.

As DNA, the CDR3 is TGTGCCAGCTCGGATCCGAGCGGCCCTTCCTCCCAAGAGCTGTTTTTT. Protein: CASSDPSGPSSQELFF. This chain links TRBV19 with TRBJ2-2; D may be TRBD2 (5 bases). The CDR3 consists of 16 residues. CDR1 and CDR2 (germline): LNHDA, SQIVND (reference sequence). V was shortened by 9 bases and J by 11 bases, with 28 bases between the two germline ends.

This clone occurred once. This chain links TRBV9 with TRBJ1-5, with 7 positions matching TRBD1. The CDR3 is 14 amino acids. Germline V CDR1 and CDR2: SGDLS, YYNGEE. V was clipped by 5 bases and J by 3 bases; unmatched bases: 5. As DNA, the CDR3 is TGTGCCAGCAGTGGAGGACAGGACAATCAGCCCCAGCATTTT. As protein: CASSGGQDNQPQHF.

The chain recombines TRBV19 with TRBJ2-7; TRBD1 aligns across 9 bases. With V trimmed by 3 bases and J by 3 bases, 15 bases remained unmatched. Germline V gene sequence: CDR1 LNHDA, CDR2 SQIVND (reference sequence). This CDR3 spans 18 amino acids. CDR3: CASSILTGGRAGFYEQYF. The CDR3 DNA follows: TGTGCCAGTAGTATCCTGACAGGGGGAAGGGCCGGGTTCTACGAGCAGTACTTC.

The rearrangement links TRBV7-2 to TRBJ2-2; D might be TRBD1 (5 bases). This CDR3 has 14 residues. Trimming cost V 8 bases and J 5 bases, with 15 bases left between them. Germline V gene sequence: CDR1 SGHTA, CDR2 FQGNSA. The CDR3 DNA follows: TGTGCCAGCGCTGGCAGGGTCATTACCGGGGAGCTGTTTTTT. Residues: CASAGRVITGELFF. The full variable domain, in which reference TRBV7-2 and TRBJ2-2 provide the parts outside the CDR3, is GAGVSQSPSNKVTEKGKDVELRCDPISGHTALYWYRQSLGQGLEFLIYFQGNSAPDKSGLPSDRFSAERTGGSVSTLTIQRTQQEDSAVYLCASAGRVITGELFFGEGSRLTVL.

The chain is built from TRBV6-5 and TRBJ1-3; D is possibly TRBD1 (6 bases). The germline V gene encodes CDR1 MNHEY and CDR2 SVGAGI. The CDR3 has 14 amino acids. Trimming took 2 bases from V and 13 from J, leaving 18 bases between them. The CDR3 coding sequence is TGTGCCAGCAGTTACCTACCCGGCAGGGGAACTATATATTTT. Translating it yields CASSYLPGRGTIYF.